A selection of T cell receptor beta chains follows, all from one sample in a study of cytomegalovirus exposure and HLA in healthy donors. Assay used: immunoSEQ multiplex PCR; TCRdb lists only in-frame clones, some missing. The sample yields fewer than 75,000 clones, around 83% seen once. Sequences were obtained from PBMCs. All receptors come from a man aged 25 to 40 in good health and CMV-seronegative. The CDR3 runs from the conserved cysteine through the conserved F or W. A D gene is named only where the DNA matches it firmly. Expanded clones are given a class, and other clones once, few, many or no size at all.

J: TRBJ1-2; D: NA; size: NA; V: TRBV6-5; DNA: TGTGCCAGCAGTCGAGGGGACTTTAACTATGGCTACACCTTC; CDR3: CASSRGDFNYGYTF
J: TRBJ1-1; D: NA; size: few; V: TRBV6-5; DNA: TGTGCCAGCAGTTTGGGAGGGGTTGACACTGAAGCTTTCTTT; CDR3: CASSLGGVDTEAFF
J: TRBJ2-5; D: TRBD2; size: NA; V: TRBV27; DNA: TGTGCCAGCAGCTCGGGACTAGCTGGAACCCAGTACTTC; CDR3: CASSSGLAGTQYF
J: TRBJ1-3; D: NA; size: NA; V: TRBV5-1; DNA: TGCGCCAGCAGCTTGGCCGGGGACTCTGGAAACACCATATATTTT; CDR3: CASSLAGDSGNTIYF
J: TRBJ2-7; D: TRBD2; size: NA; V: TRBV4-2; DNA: TGTGCCAGCAGCCAAGCGCCGGGACTAGCGGGTGGGCCGTCCTACGAGCAGTACTTC; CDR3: CASSQAPGLAGGPSYEQYF
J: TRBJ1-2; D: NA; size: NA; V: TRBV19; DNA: TGTGCCAGTAGTGTGGACAGCTCTAACTATGGCTACACCTTC; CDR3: CASSVDSSNYGYTF
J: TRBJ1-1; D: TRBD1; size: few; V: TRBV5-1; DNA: TGCGCCAGCAGCCCGGGACAGCCTGTGGACACTGAAGCTTTCTTT; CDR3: CASSPGQPVDTEAFF
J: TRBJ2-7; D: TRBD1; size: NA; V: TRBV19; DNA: TGTGCCAGTAGTCCCGGGACAGGGGGCAGGCCTATCTACGAGCAGTACTTC; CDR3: CASSPGTGGRPIYEQYF
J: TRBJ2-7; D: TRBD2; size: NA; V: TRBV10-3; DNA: TGTGCCATCAGTGAAGTATCTAGCGGCGTCGGAGGAGAGCAGTACTTC; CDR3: CAISEVSSGVGGEQYF
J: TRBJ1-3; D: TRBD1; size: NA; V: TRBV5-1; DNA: TGCGCCAGCAGCGGGGACAGAAGTGGAAACACCATATATTTT; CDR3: CASSGDRSGNTIYF
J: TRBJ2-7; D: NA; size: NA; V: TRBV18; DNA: TGTGCCAGCTCACCGGCTGACTCCTACGAGCAGTACTTC; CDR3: CASSPADSYEQYF
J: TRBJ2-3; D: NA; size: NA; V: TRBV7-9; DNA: TGTGCCAGCAGCTTATTAACAGATACGCAGTATTTT; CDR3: CASSLLTDTQYF
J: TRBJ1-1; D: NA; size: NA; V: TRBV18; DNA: TGTGCCAGCTCACAGACAGGCGACACTGAAGCTTTCTTT; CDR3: CASSQTGDTEAFF
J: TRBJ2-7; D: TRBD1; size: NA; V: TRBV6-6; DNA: TGTGCCAGCAGTCAACGGGGGGACAGGGTAGGGGAGCAGTACTTC; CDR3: CASSQRGDRVGEQYF
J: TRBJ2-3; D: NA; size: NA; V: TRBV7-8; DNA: TGTGCCAGCAGCTGGGGACAGACTAGGGCTAGCACAGATACGCAGTATTTT; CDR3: CASSWGQTRASTDTQYF
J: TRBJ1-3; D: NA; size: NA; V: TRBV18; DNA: TGTGCCAGCTCACCAGGACAGCTTCTCTCTGGAAACACCATATATTTT; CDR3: CASSPGQLLSGNTIYF
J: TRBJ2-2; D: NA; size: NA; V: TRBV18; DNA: TGTGCCAGCTCACCCGAGCAGGGGACCACCGGGGAGCTGTTTTTT; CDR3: CASSPEQGTTGELFF
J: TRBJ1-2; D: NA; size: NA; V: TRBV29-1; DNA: TGCAGCGTCCCAAGGGACACTAACTATGGCTACACCTTC; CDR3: CSVPRDTNYGYTF
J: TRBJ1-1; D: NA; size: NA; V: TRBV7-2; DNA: TGTGCCAGCAGCTTAAGGCAGGCGAACACTGAAGCTTTCTTT; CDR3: CASSLRQANTEAFF
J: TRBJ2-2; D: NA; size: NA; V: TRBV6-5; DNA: TGTGCCAGCAGACTTGCAGGATACACCGGGGAGCTGTTTTTT; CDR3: CASRLAGYTGELFF
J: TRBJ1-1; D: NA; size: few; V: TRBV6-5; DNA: TGTGCCAGCAGTTACACCACTCAGGGCCCCACTGAAGCTTTCTTT; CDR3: CASSYTTQGPTEAFF
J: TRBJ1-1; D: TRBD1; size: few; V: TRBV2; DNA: TGTGCCACCACAGGGGAACGAGACACTGAAGCTTTCTTT; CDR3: CATTGERDTEAFF
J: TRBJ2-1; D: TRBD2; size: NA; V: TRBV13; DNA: TGTGCCAGCAGCGCGGGACTAGCGGGGAATGAGCAGTTCTTC; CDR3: CASSAGLAGNEQFF
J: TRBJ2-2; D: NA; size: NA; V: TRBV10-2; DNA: TGCGCCAGCAGTGAGTCGACTCCGGACATGTCCAAAAGGAGCACCGGGGAGCTGTTTTTT; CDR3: CASSESTPDMSKRSTGELFF
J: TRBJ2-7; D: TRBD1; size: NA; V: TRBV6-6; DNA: TGTGCCAGCAGTCTTCCCCCGGACAGGCTCTACGAGCAGTACTTC; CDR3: CASSLPPDRLYEQYF
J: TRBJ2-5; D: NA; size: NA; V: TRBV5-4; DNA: TGTGCCAGCAGCCTACCCGGGACTCCTGTGGGGACCCAGTACTTC; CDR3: CASSLPGTPVGTQYF
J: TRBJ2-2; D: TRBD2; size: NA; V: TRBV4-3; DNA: TGCGCCAGCAGCCATTCGACTAGCACAGCCGGGGAGCTGTTTTTT; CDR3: CASSHSTSTAGELFF
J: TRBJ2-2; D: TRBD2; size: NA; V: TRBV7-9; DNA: TGTGCCAGCACCTCAGCTAGCGGGTATGGGACCGGGGAGCTGTTTTTT; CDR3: CASTSASGYGTGELFF
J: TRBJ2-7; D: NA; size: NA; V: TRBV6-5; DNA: TGTGCCAGCAGTTACGCGGCAGGGTCGGGCTACGAGCAGTACTTC; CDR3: CASSYAAGSGYEQYF
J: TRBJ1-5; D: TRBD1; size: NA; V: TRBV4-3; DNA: TGCGCCAGCAGCCAAGATATGGGACAGAATCAGCCCCAGCATTTT; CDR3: CASSQDMGQNQPQHF
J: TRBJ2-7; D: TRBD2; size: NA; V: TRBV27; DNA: TGTGCCAGCAGTTTACTGACTGGCGGGGGGTCGAGCGAGCAGTACTTC; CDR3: CASSLLTGGGSSEQYF
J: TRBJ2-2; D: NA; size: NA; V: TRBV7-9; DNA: TGTGCCAGCGTTCGGGAAGCAATGACAAACACCGGGGAGCTGTTTTTT; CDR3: CASVREAMTNTGELFF
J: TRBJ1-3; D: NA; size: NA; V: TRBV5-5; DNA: TGTGCCAGCAGCCGACAGCATTTATCCGGAAACACCATATATTTT; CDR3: CASSRQHLSGNTIYF
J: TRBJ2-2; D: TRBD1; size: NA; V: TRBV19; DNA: TGTGCCAGTCAACGACAGGGGGACACCGGGGAGCTGTTTTTT; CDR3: CASQRQGDTGELFF
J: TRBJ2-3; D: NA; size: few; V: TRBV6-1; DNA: TGTGCCAGCAATCCCGGCGGAGGTCTCACAGATACGCAGTATTTT; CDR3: CASNPGGGLTDTQYF
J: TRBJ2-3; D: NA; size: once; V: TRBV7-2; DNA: TGTGCCAGCAGCTTAGACAGGGCCCGGGATACGCAGTATTTT; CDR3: CASSLDRARDTQYF
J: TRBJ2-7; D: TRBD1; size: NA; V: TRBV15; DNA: TGTGCCACCAGCAAGGGACAGGGGGCCTACGAGCAGTACTTC; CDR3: CATSKGQGAYEQYF
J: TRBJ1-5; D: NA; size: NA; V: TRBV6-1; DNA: TGTGCCAGCAGTGAATCCCGGACACTTAGCAATCAGCCCCAGCATTTT; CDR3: CASSESRTLSNQPQHF
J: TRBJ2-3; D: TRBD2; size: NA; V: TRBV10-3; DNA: TGTGCCATCAGTGCCGGGACTAGCGGGGGCACAGATACGCAGTATTTT; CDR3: CAISAGTSGGTDTQYF
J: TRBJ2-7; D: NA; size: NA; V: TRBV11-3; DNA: TGTGCCAGCAGCTTGACAGGTGGCTACGAGCAGTACTTC; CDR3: CASSLTGGYEQYF
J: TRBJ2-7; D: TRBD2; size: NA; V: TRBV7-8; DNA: TGTGCCAGCAGCGTTGGGAAGAGCGGGGGGGCTTACGAGCAGTACTTC; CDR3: CASSVGKSGGAYEQYF
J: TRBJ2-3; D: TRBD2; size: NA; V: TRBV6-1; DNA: TGTGCCAGCAGTGAAGAGGTAGCGGGAGTAGATACGCAGTATTTT; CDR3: CASSEEVAGVDTQYF
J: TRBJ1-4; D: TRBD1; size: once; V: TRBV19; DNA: TGTGCCAGTGTCGACAGGGGAGGGAGTGAAAAACTGTTTTTT; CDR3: CASVDRGGSEKLFF
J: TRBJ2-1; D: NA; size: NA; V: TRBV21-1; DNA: TGTGCCAGCAGCAAAAATAGTAGAGGGGAGCAGTTCTTC; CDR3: CASSKNSRGEQFF
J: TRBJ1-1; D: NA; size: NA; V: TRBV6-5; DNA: TGTGCCAGCAGGGGACAAAAGAACACTGAAGCTTTCTTT; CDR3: CASRGQKNTEAFF
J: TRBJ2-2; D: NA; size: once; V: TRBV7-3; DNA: TGTGCCAGCAGCATATCCAACACCGGGGAGCTGTTTTTT; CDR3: CASSISNTGELFF
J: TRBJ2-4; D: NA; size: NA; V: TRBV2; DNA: TGTGCCAGCAGTTTAGGAGGGCAGGACATTCAGTACTTC; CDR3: CASSLGGQDIQYF
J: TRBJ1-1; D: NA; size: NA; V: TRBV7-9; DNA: TGTTCCAGCAGCTTAGGGCCGGGGTTTGGTTCTGAAGCTTTCTTT; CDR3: CSSSLGPGFGSEAFF
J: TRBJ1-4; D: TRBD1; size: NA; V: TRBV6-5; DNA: TGTGCCAGCAGTGGACAGGGCGAAAAACTGTTTTTT; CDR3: CASSGQGEKLFF
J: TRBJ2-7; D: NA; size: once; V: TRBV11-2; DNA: TGTGCCAGCAGTCGGGGCGAGCAGTACTTC; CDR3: CASSRGEQYF
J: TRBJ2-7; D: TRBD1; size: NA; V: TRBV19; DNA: TGTGCCAGTAGCGCAGGGGGATACGAGCAGTACTTC; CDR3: CASSAGGYEQYF
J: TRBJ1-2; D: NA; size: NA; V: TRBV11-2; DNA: TGTGCCAGCAGCCGCCACGGGGGGCCAGAGTTTGACTATGGCTACACCTTC; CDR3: CASSRHGGPEFDYGYTF
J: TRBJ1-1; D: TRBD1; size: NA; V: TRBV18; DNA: TGTGCCAGCTCCTCAACAGGGGCCACTGAAGCTTTCTTT; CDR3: CASSSTGATEAFF
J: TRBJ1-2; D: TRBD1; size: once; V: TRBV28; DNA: TGTGCCAGCACCGAGGGGGCGCTGAGCTATGGCTACACCTTC; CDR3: CASTEGALSYGYTF
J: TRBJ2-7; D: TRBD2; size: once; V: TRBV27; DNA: TGTGCCAGCAGTTTATCCCCCCGGACTAGGTTCCACGAGCAGTACTTC; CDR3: CASSLSPRTRFHEQYF
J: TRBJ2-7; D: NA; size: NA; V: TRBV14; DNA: TGTGCCAGCAGCTGGTTGGGGGCGAGAGGCGAGCAGTACTTC; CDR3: CASSWLGARGEQYF
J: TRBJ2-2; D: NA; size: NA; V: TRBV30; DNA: TGTGCCTGGAGGGGCGGTGGAGGGACCGGGGAGCTGTTTTTT; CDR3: CAWRGGGGTGELFF
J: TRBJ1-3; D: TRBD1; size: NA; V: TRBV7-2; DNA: TGTGCCAGCAGCTCACCGGGACAGGGGGCCAGGGGTGGAAACACCATATATTTT; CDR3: CASSSPGQGARGGNTIYF